This record concerns one TCR beta chain sequence. Its antigen is unknown. The sample is drawn from a study of T cell responses to AZD1222 COVID-19 vaccine. Study observations and caveats: The CD4 TCRs associated with vaccination extended across spike and predominated at 160-218 and 743-854. In all cases, repertoires were sampled only after the peak T cell response.

CDR3 length equals 13 residues. Trimming pared 0 bases from V and 4 bases from J, leaving 4 bases between. Per germline, CDR1 SGHAT and CDR2 FQNNGV. Some clones are missing from TCRdb's copy, which holds only in-frame ones; the method was immunoSEQ multiplex PCR. The sample lists about 150,000 clones; roughly 90% were seen once. This receptor was taken from an adult in good health. This specimen consisted of peripheral blood, obtained on day 0 of AZD1222 vaccination. This chain connects TRBV11-2 to TRBJ1-5; D gene unclear. The CDR3 here is CASSLDRNQPQHF. Written as DNA, the CDR3 is TGTGCCAGCAGCTTAGACCGGAATCAGCCCCAGCATTTT.